The 22 T cell receptor beta chains below were found in one sample sequenced in a study of T cells in Graves' hyperthyroidism and ophthalmopathy. RNA transcripts were the template for amplifying TCR beta CDR3 regions. The primer set for the first-round RT-PCR of the TCR CDR3 was HTBI. TCRdb analysed the multiplex PCR reads with MiXCR anew, one entry per CDR3 protein. The sample has over 650,000 distinct CDR3 sequences, 45% seen once; the top ten hold 6.5% to 9%. Sequences were obtained from peripheral blood or thyroid tissue (not recorded which). The receptors were gathered from an adult man with Graves' disease, either hyperthyroidism or ophthalmopathy (not recorded which).

This clonotype was counted at least ten times. The rearrangement uses TRBV7-2 and TRBJ1-1; 8 nucleotides agree with TRBD1. The trim removed 1 base at V and 3 bases at J, leaving 7 bases unmatched. Germline V gene data show CDR1 as SGHTA and CDR2 as FQGNSA. The CDR3 runs to 16 residues. CDR3: CASSLVQGVLDTEAFF. As DNA, the CDR3 is TGTGCCAGCAGCTTAGTACAGGGGGTTTTGGACACTGAAGCTTTCTTT.

This clonotype has just a few counts. The chain has TRBV19 and TRBJ2-5, with a possible D match to TRBD1 (6 bases). Germline loops: CDR1 LNHDA, CDR2 SQIVND (reference sequence). This CDR3 is built from 13 residues. The V end lost 6 bases, the J end lost 1 base, and 9 bases lay between the germline ends. The CDR3 protein is CASRRGGQETQYF. Written as DNA, the CDR3 is TGTGCCAGTAGGAGAGGGGGCCAAGAGACCCAGTACTTC.

This clonotype was recorded at least ten times. V gene TRBV10-3 combines with J gene TRBJ1-3; no clear D gene. There are 13 residues in the CDR3. Germline V lookup: CDR1 ENHRY, CDR2 SYGVKD. V was trimmed by 11 bases and J by 0 bases, leaving 11 bases between them. The CDR3 DNA follows: TGTGCCTCACGGGGATCCTCTGGAAACACCATATATTTT. As protein: CASRGSSGNTIYF.

With regard to this clonotype: The CDR3 does not close with the conserved phenylalanine or tryptophan, likely indicating a read error. This sequence joins TRBV24-1 and TRBJ1-2; TRBD1 matches 8 bases. Trimming at V came to 4 bases and at J to 5 bases, leaving 14 bases not matched to a gene. The germline CDR1 and CDR2 sequences are KGHDR and SFDVKD. The length of the CDR3 is 17 residues. Here the CDR3 reads CATSDPGQEPGSYGYTL. In DNA form, the CDR3 reads TGTGCCACCAGTGACCCGGGACAGGAACCGGGGTCTTATGGCTACACCCTC.

This chain uses TRBV2 with TRBJ2-2; no clear D gene. From germline, CDR1 is SNHLY and CDR2 FYNNEI. Trimming stripped 8 bases from V and 8 bases from J, with 9 bases between. The CDR3 is made up of 11 amino acids. The CDR3 sequence is CASVWSGELFF. CDR3 nucleotide sequence: TGTGCCAGCGTCTGGTCAGGGGAGCTGTTTTTT.

Regarding this clonotype: At one boundary the junction diverges from the germline segment, which might be a read error. The V and J genes are TRBV5-1 and TRBJ2-7; D gene ambiguous. This CDR3 is built from 14 residues. Germline V gene sequence: CDR1 SGHRS, CDR2 YFSETQ. The CDR3 loop reads CASTLGYGSYEQYF. CDR3 in DNA: TGCGCCAGCACCTTGGGGTACGGCTCCTACGAGCAGTACTTC.

CDR3 nucleotides: TGCAGTGCCAGGGACAGTGCAACCTACGAGCAGTACTTC. This translates into CSARDSATYEQYF. V and J are TRBV20-1 and TRBJ2-7, with 7 bases matching TRBD1. The ends lost 6 bases at V and 2 bases at J; junction bases unmatched: 7. The germline V gene encodes CDR1 DFQATT and CDR2 SNEGSKA (reference sequence). The CDR3 length is 13 residues.

Concerning this clonotype: No conserved phenylalanine or tryptophan is present at the end of the CDR3, so a read error is the likely explanation. The DNA is omitted, as the CDR3 cannot be located on it reliably, and the CDR3 follows TCRdb's listing. The chain has TRBV19 and TRBJ1-1; TRBD1 reflects the table's D call only, with no check against the DNA. Germline V lookup: CDR1 LNHDA, CDR2 SQIVND (reference sequence). The CDR3 has 10 amino acids, counting both end residues. CDR3 in amino acids: CASSLPGVSV.

This clonotype was seen more than once but under ten times. The chain uses TRBV20-1 and TRBJ1-5; 9 bases fit TRBD1. The CDR3 covers 14 residues. J was trimmed by 6 bases and V by 3 bases; bases with no gene match: 6. CDR1 is DFQATT, CDR2 SNEGSKA, per germline (reference sequence). CDR3 in DNA: TGCAGTGCTAGTTCCGGGACAGGGACTCAGCCCCAGCATTTT. Encoded protein: CSASSGTGTQPQHF.

With regard to this clonotype: A much bigger clone sits one base away, suggesting this may be a read error. The chain employs TRBV2 and TRBJ2-2, with D perhaps TRBD1 or TRBD2 (5 bases each). Germline V gene data show CDR1 as SNHLY and CDR2 as FYNNEI. The CDR3 is 12 amino acids. CDR3 nucleotides: TGTGCCAGCAGCCGGGGCACCGGGGTGCTGTTTTTT. As protein: CASSRGTGVLFF.

This clonotype appeared many times. This chain uses TRBV2 with TRBJ2-5; TRBD1 matches 7 bases. Germline-derived CDR1 and CDR2 are SNHLY and FYNNEI. The CDR3 covers 14 residues. J lost 5 bases, V lost 1 base, and 4 bases had no gene match. CDR3 residues: CASSEDRGFETQYF. CDR3 DNA: TGTGCCAGCAGTGAAGACAGGGGTTTTGAGACCCAGTACTTC.

The chain joins TRBV6-5 to TRBJ1-6; D gene uncertain. The CDR3 runs to 15 residues. Deletions cut 6 bases from V and 5 bases from J, with 14 bases between. Per the germline V gene, CDR1 is MNHEY and CDR2 is SVGAGI. The CDR3 nucleotides read TGTGCCAGCAGGCGGCATTTGGAGGATAATTCACCCCTCCACTTT. It codes for CASRRHLEDNSPLHF.

The chain employs TRBV7-9 and TRBJ2-7; D assignment may be TRBD1 or TRBD2 (5 bases each). This CDR3 is built from 14 residues. The V gene's germline CDR1 is SEHNR and CDR2 FQNEAQ (reference sequence). V was clipped by 1 base and J by 1 base, with 8 bases between them. CDR3 sequence reads: CASSLVGTSYEQYF. The CDR3 bases are TGTGCCAGCAGCTTAGTTGGGACGTCCTACGAGCAGTACTTC.

This clonotype was detected only once. The V gene is TRBV7-3, the J gene TRBJ2-5; D may be TRBD1 or TRBD2 (5 bases each). There are 14 residues in the CDR3. The V gene lost 2 bases and the J gene lost 5 bases, with 12 bases spanning the gap. CDR1 and CDR2 from the germline V gene are SGHTA and FQGTGA. The CDR3: CASSLWGTGETQYF. For the CDR3, the DNA is TGTGCCAGCAGCTTATGGGGGACGGGGGAGACCCAGTACTTC. The complete variable domain, with remaining parts taken from reference TRBV7-3 and TRBJ2-5, reads GAGVSQTPSNKVTEKGKYVELRCDPISGHTALYWYRQSLGQGPEFLIYFQGTGAADDSGLPNDRFFAVRPEGSVSTLKIQRTERGDSAVYLCASSLWGTGETQYFGPGTRLLVL.

The V call is TRBV20-1, the J call TRBJ2-7; a possible D gene is TRBD1 (5 bases). Trimming took 1 base from V and 0 from J, leaving 10 bases between them. Germline-derived CDR1 and CDR2 are DFQATT and SNEGSKA (reference sequence). This CDR3 has 14 amino acids. CDR3 DNA: TGCAGTGCTAGAGTGGCAGGACACTCCTACGAGCAGTACTTC. Its protein product is CSARVAGHSYEQYF.

The V gene is TRBV12-3 or TRBV12-4, the J gene TRBJ1-5; 8 bases agree with TRBD1. The CDR3 has 15 residues. J gave up 4 bases and V 3 bases, and 5 bases lay outside the gene matches. The CDR3 region has the DNA TGTGCCAGCAGTTTCGACAGGGGTTTGAATCAGCCCCAGCATTTT. It codes for CASSFDRGLNQPQHF.

The CDR3 region has the DNA TGTGCCAGCAAACTGACAGGGTTGGGGGCATACGAGCAGTACTTC. This codes for CASKLTGLGAYEQYF. The chain employs TRBV2 and TRBJ2-7, with 7 bases aligning to TRBD1. The CDR3 consists of 15 residues. The germline V gene has CDR1 SNHLY and CDR2 FYNNEI. Trimming removed 7 bases from V and 4 bases from J; junction bases left unmatched: 13.

The V gene is TRBV7-9, the J gene TRBJ2-7; 8 bases agree with TRBD1. Germline V gene data show CDR1 as SEHNR and CDR2 as FQNEAQ (reference sequence). The CDR3 is 15 residues long. Unmatched junction bases numbered 10, after V lost 4 bases and J lost 5 bases. The CDR3, as DNA: TGTGCCAGCAGCTCCCGGGACAGGATGTTCGACGAGCAGTACTTC. Its translation: CASSSRDRMFDEQYF.

This clonotype occurred a few times. The chain links TRBV20-1 to TRBJ2-7; TRBD2 aligns across 12 bases. The ends lost 4 bases at V and 0 bases at J; junction bases unmatched: 1. The germline CDR1 and CDR2 sequences are DFQATT and SNEGSKA (reference sequence). The CDR3 runs to 14 residues. This chain's CDR3 is CSAKGLAGSYEQYF. The CDR3 region has the DNA TGCAGTGCTAAGGGACTAGCGGGCTCCTACGAGCAGTACTTC.

V and J are TRBV10-3 and TRBJ1-5, with TRBD1 matching over 10 bases. Germline CDR1 reads ENHRY; CDR2 reads SYGVKD. This CDR3 has 16 amino acids. J was trimmed by 6 bases and V by 10 bases; bases with no gene match: 15. The CDR3 DNA reads TGTGCCAGCAGCAAAGTGACAGGGGGCGCGGGTCAGCCCCAGCATTTT. Translation: CASSKVTGGAGQPQHF.

This clonotype was counted many times. The genes are TRBV12-3 or TRBV12-4 and TRBJ1-3, with D possibly being TRBD1 (6 bases). V dropped 6 bases and J dropped 2 bases, with 11 bases sitting between them. The CDR3 contains 14 residues. The CDR3 spells CASRTGATGNTIYF. For the CDR3, the DNA is TGTGCCAGCAGGACAGGAGCGACTGGAAACACCATATATTTT.

The chain combines TRBV2 with TRBJ2-2, with D perhaps being TRBD1 or TRBD2 (7 bases each). V lost 5 bases and J 6 bases, leaving 22 bases between the germline ends. Looked up from germline, CDR1 is SNHLY and CDR2 is FYNNEI. The CDR3 totals 17 residues. The CDR3 region has the DNA TGTGCCAGCAGTTACTCGATCGCAGGGGGGGACCCCGGGGAGCTGTTTTTT. Protein sequence: CASSYSIAGGDPGELFF.